The entry that follows covers one T cell receptor (beta chain) sequence. This entry comes from a study of blood T cell repertoires in COVID-19. Across the whole study: Samples of COVID-19 (acute and convalescent) were obtained from the United States, Italy and Spain. In each case, the material was cDNA or gDNA derived from T cells, B-cell-depleted T cells, or PBMCs.

This CDR3 is 15 amino acids long. V shed 0 bases and J shed 3 bases, with 9 bases lying between them. Germline CDR1 is LGHDT and CDR2 is YNNKEL (reference sequence). The authors' processing: Reference gene primer amplification yielded estimated nucleated cell counts. This table comes from immunoSEQ multiplex PCR, and its TCRdb copy is limited to in-frame clones, with some not included. That table furnishes V, J and clone size, whereas the DNA furnished D and trimming. The sample includes 75,000 to 95,000 clones, roughly nine tenths of them seen just once. Sequencing input: peripheral blood. This clonotype originated in a human donor in a cohort sampled during active COVID-19. The chain uses TRBV3-1 (or the pseudogene TRBV3-2) and TRBJ1-5; TRBD1 is a possible D gene (5 bases). In nucleotides, the CDR3 is TGTGCCAGCAGCCAAGATGTGGGGCTCAATCAGCCCCAGCATTTT. Translating it yields CASSQDVGLNQPQHF.